The 17 T cell receptor beta chains reported below all come from one sample, sequenced in a study of monozygotic twins with inflammatory bowel disease (dated by TCRdb to between 2018 and 2021). Library preparation used 5' RACE. Instrument used: Illumina HiSeq 2500. Reads reprocessed by TCRdb are summarized as one entry per CDR3 protein sequence, and DNA is absent. In this sample's table one finds around 140,000 distinct CDR3 sequences. Clones ranked in the top ten supply around 2.5% of the sample. Sequencing was carried out using blood. All receptors come from a human donor with ulcerative colitis or Crohn's disease, or a healthy co-twin of an affected twin (not recorded which).

The chain is built from TRBV5-1 and TRBJ2-5. The germline gives CDR1 SGHRS, CDR2 YFSETQ. The CDR3 length is 13 residues. CDR3 protein: CASSWDREETQYF.

The chain combines TRBV6-2 or TRBV6-3 with TRBJ1-1. Germline CDR1 is MNHEY and CDR2 is SVGEGT. The length of the CDR3 is 15 residues. This chain's CDR3 is CASSYNKARNTEAFF.

The CDR3 loop reads CASSLNRGPEETQYF. The rearrangement joins TRBV7-3 to TRBJ2-5; no DNA is available, so the TRBD1 call from TCRdb remains unchecked. Germline lookup yields CDR1 SGHTA and CDR2 FQGTGA. The CDR3 is 15 residues long.

V gene TRBV6-2 or TRBV6-3 combines with J gene TRBJ1-2. CDR1 and CDR2 from the germline V gene are MNHEY and SVGEGT. This CDR3 has 12 residues. This CDR3 reads CASSQQAYGYTF.

The chain joins TRBV27 to TRBJ2-1; the TCRdb D gene call, TRBD1, has no DNA to confirm it. Germline assignment: CDR1 MNHEY and CDR2 SMNVEV (reference sequence). The CDR3 extends over 13 amino acids. CDR3 region: CASTAGGLDEQFF.

The chain links TRBV28 to TRBJ2-7; TCRdb gives TRBD2 as the D gene, but with no DNA this cannot be confirmed. Germline V gene sequence: CDR1 MDHEN, CDR2 SYDVKM. The CDR3 consists of 15 residues. The CDR3 protein is CASSLLGEKSYEQYF.

The chain combines TRBV18 with TRBJ2-1; the TCRdb call, TRBD1, lacks DNA for checking. Germline lookup yields CDR1 KGHSH and CDR2 LQKENI. CDR3 length equals 13 residues. CDR3 residues: CATLSDSGNEQFF.

The V and J genes are TRBV20-1 and TRBJ2-2; TCRdb reports TRBD1, a call that lacks DNA to check it against. Germline V CDR1 and CDR2: DFQATT, SNEGSKA (reference sequence). The CDR3 has 16 amino acids. The CDR3: CSARDQGPANTGELFF.

This chain connects TRBV4-1 to TRBJ1-5; TCRdb returns TRBD1, unconfirmable since there is no DNA. Germline V gene data show CDR1 as MGHRA and CDR2 as YSYEKL. CDR3 length: 15 residues. CDR3 in amino acids: CASSHWTGSNQPQHF.

The chain carries TRBV7-8 and TRBJ2-1; TCRdb's D call, TRBD2, is unchecked because there is no DNA. This CDR3 is built from 19 residues. Germline lookup yields CDR1 SGHVS and CDR2 FQNEAQ. This chain's CDR3 is CASSLALASGGPPYNEQFF. The full variable domain, with the rest looked up from reference TRBV7-8 and TRBJ2-1, is GAGVSQSPRYKVAKRGQDVALRCDPISGHVSLFWYQQALGQGPEFLTYFQNEAQLDKSGLPSDRFFAERPEGSVSTLKIQRTQQEDSAVYLCASSLALASGGPPYNEQFFGPGTRLTVL.

The CDR3 protein is CASSLGQGADYGYTF. V gene TRBV7-8 combines with J gene TRBJ1-2; there is no DNA to check the TCRdb D call of TRBD1. Germline loops: CDR1 SGHVS, CDR2 FQNEAQ. The CDR3 runs 15 residues.

The V call is TRBV24-1, the J call TRBJ2-3; TCRdb calls TRBD2, which cannot be checked without DNA. Looked up from germline, CDR1 is KGHDR and CDR2 is SFDVKD. This CDR3 is built from 15 residues. The CDR3 protein is CATSARAGYSRTQYF.

The genes are TRBV3-1 and TRBJ2-3; the TCRdb D gene call, TRBD2, has no DNA to confirm it. CDR1 is LGHDT and CDR2 is YNNKEL in the germline V gene (reference sequence). The CDR3 consists of 17 residues. The CDR3 loop reads CASSPRVAGGSTDTQYF.

The chain couples TRBV20-1 to TRBJ2-3; the TRBD2 assignment by TCRdb is unverifiable without DNA. From germline, CDR1 is DFQATT and CDR2 SNEGSKA (reference sequence). The CDR3 runs to 14 residues. CDR3 in amino acids: CRKQRGASTDTQYF.

The chain carries TRBV7-9 and TRBJ2-7; the D call from TCRdb, TRBD1, cannot be confirmed without DNA. The CDR3 sequence is 15 residues long. Germline V gene sequence: CDR1 SEHNR, CDR2 FQNEAQ (reference sequence). The CDR3 region is CASSSLQGVRGEQYF.

The chain has TRBV7-9 and TRBJ1-6. This CDR3 has 16 amino acids. CDR1 and CDR2 (germline): SEHNR, FQNEAQ (reference sequence). This chain's CDR3 is CASSLARGRPNSPLHF.

This CDR3 is CASSLKGLAGGYEQYF. The chain uses TRBV7-2 and TRBJ2-7; TCRdb reports TRBD2, a call that lacks DNA to check it against. Germline V CDR1 and CDR2: SGHTA, FQGNSA. The CDR3 loop spans 16 amino acids.